The 22 T cell receptor beta chains listed next were all sequenced from one sample in a study of Ad26.COV2.S vaccination and SARS-CoV-2 variants. Clones were read by immunoSEQ multiplex PCR, and TCRdb kept only the in-frame ones, dropping some. This table holds roughly 270,000 clones, around 87% found once. The treatment is: about 20 received Ad26.COV2.S at low or high dose, single or two shots; about 5 received placebo; per-sample allocation not given. The samples were gathered on day 63 after the first injection of vaccine or placebo. Material: peripheral blood, obtained in a trial of Ad26.COV2.S vaccine versus placebo. The receptor source for this set is a person between 18 and 59 years old who received the Ad26.COV2.S COVID-19 vaccine or a placebo.

The chain links TRBV13 to TRBJ2-3; 10 positions agree with TRBD2. The germline gives CDR1 PRHDT, CDR2 FYEKMQ (reference sequence). There are 17 residues in the CDR3. Trimming cost V 4 bases and J 0 bases; bases outside gene matches: 7. The chain's CDR3 is CASSSTSSGGSTDTQYF. The CDR3 region has the DNA TGTGCCAGCAGCTCGACATCTAGCGGGGGAAGCACAGATACGCAGTATTTT. Using reference TRBV13 and TRBJ2-3 for the parts outside the CDR3, the full variable domain is AAGVIQSPRHLIKEKRETATLKCYPIPRHDTVYWYQQGPGQDPQFLISFYEKMQSDKGSIPDRFSAQQFSDYHSELNMSSLELGDSALYFCASSSTSSGGSTDTQYFGPGTRLTVL.

The chain carries TRBV6-5 and TRBJ1-1; 9 bases match TRBD1. V dropped 4 bases and J dropped 1; count of bases not matched to a gene: 7. Germline CDR1 is MNHEY and CDR2 is SVGAGI. The CDR3 loop spans 16 amino acids. CDR3 sequence (DNA): TGTGCCAGCAGTTTCCTACCGGGACAGGGGAACACTGAAGCTTTCTTT. Protein sequence: CASSFLPGQGNTEAFF.

The genes are TRBV6-5 and TRBJ1-2; tentatively, D is TRBD1 (6 bases). Trimming took 7 bases from V and 3 from J, leaving 15 bases between them. The germline V gene encodes CDR1 MNHEY and CDR2 SVGAGI. The length of the CDR3 is 14 residues. The CDR3 bases are TGTGCCAGCATCCCTGGACAGTGGGACTATGGCTACACCTTC. Protein sequence: CASIPGQWDYGYTF.

The genes are TRBV5-1 and TRBJ2-7; weak D call: TRBD2 (6 bases). Germline CDR1 is SGHRS and CDR2 is YFSETQ. With 0 bases removed from V and 4 bases from J, the gap between germline ends came to 11 bases. This CDR3 comprises 14 residues. The CDR3 is CASSLENGGYEQYF. For the CDR3, the DNA is TGCGCCAGCAGCTTGGAAAACGGAGGGTACGAGCAGTACTTC.

The chain links TRBV7-9 to TRBJ1-1, with D perhaps matching TRBD1 (5 bases). Germline V gives CDR1 SEHNR, CDR2 FQNEAQ (reference sequence). The CDR3 is 13 amino acids. Trimming pared 3 bases from V and 8 bases from J, leaving 13 bases between. CDR3 nucleotide sequence: TGTGCCAGCAGCTTGGGACCGAAGGCCGAAGCTTTCTTT. Translation: CASSLGPKAEAFF.

This clone occurred a few times. The chain links TRBV5-1 to TRBJ1-1; the match to TRBD1 covers 10 bases. The CDR3 spans 18 residues. The germline gives CDR1 SGHRS, CDR2 YFSETQ. V was pared by 4 bases and J by 0 bases, with 12 bases of the junction left unmatched. The CDR3 sequence: CASSPSAPTGGLNTEAFF. CDR3 DNA: TGCGCCAGCAGCCCCTCGGCCCCGACAGGGGGCTTGAACACTGAAGCTTTCTTT.

The chain is built from TRBV24-1 and TRBJ1-1; maybe TRBD1 (5 bases). The V and J ends lost 7 bases and 5 bases respectively, with 16 bases between them. In germline, CDR1 is KGHDR, CDR2 SFDVKD. The CDR3 totals 14 residues. Here the CDR3 reads CATRQTRGTTEAFF. Written as DNA, the CDR3 is TGTGCCACCAGACAGACGAGGGGTACGACTGAAGCTTTCTTT.

The gene calls are TRBV5-1 and TRBJ1-2; a possible D gene is TRBD1 (6 bases). This CDR3 region has 14 residues. Germline V gene data show CDR1 as SGHRS and CDR2 as YFSETQ. V was pared by 0 bases and J by 8 bases, with 14 bases between. The CDR3 nucleotides are TGCGCCAGCAGCTTGGACAGGGAGGCTTTAGGCTACACCTTC. Protein sequence: CASSLDREALGYTF.

The chain joins TRBV19 to TRBJ2-7; possible D gene TRBD2, 6 bases. CDR1 LNHDA and CDR2 SQIVND come from the germline V gene (reference sequence). The V gene lost 5 bases and the J gene lost 0 bases, with 14 bases spanning the gap. The CDR3 contains 15 residues. CDR3 region: CASSLGGIGSYEQYF. CDR3 bases: TGTGCCAGTAGTCTGGGAGGAATTGGCTCCTACGAGCAGTACTTC.

V usage is TRBV25-1 and J usage is TRBJ2-7; 9 positions match TRBD1. The ends lost 7 bases at V and 9 bases at J; junction bases unmatched: 16. Germline V gene sequence: CDR1 MGHDK, CDR2 SYGVNS. The CDR3 runs 15 residues. Here the CDR3 reads CASTGQRGVDRGQYF. The CDR3 coding sequence is TGTGCCAGCACCGGACAAAGGGGGGTGGACAGGGGGCAGTACTTC.

V and J are TRBV19 and TRBJ2-5, with 8 bases lining up with TRBD1. V was pared by 3 bases and J by 5 bases, with 8 bases of the junction left unmatched. CDR1 is LNHDA and CDR2 is SQIVND in the germline V gene (reference sequence). CDR3 length: 15 residues. The CDR3 reads CASSIRQGARETQYF. The CDR3 DNA follows: TGTGCCAGTAGTATTAGGCAGGGGGCACGGGAGACCCAGTACTTC.

CDR3: CASSVWATEAWFYYGYTF. CDR3 in DNA: TGTGCCAGCAGTGTATGGGCGACAGAAGCCTGGTTTTACTATGGCTACACCTTC. The chain employs TRBV25-1 and TRBJ1-2, with D perhaps matching TRBD1 (5 bases). The V end lost 4 bases, the J end lost 3 bases, and 24 bases lay between the germline ends. The CDR3 loop spans 18 amino acids. Germline assignment: CDR1 MGHDK and CDR2 SYGVNS.

This sequence joins TRBV6-4 and TRBJ1-1; D uncertain. V dropped 0 bases and J dropped 3 bases, with 14 bases sitting between them. The CDR3 is 16 amino acids. CDR1 is MRHNA and CDR2 is SNTAGT in the germline V gene. The CDR3 DNA reads as TGTGCCAGCAGTGACTCCCGTGGAACGAAGGACACTGAAGCTTTCTTT. Protein product: CASSDSRGTKDTEAFF.

The chain couples TRBV10-3 to TRBJ2-1; D might be TRBD2 (5 bases). CDR1 and CDR2 from the germline V gene are ENHRY and SYGVKD. The V gene lost 0 bases and the J gene lost 10 bases, with 7 bases spanning the gap. This CDR3 is 12 amino acids long. The CDR3 coding sequence is TGTGCCATCAGTGAGTCCTGGGAGGAGCAGTTCTTC. This encodes CAISESWEEQFF.

The sample holds a few counts of this clone. The chain is built from TRBV9 and TRBJ1-5, with a tentative D call TRBD1 (5 bases). Trimming took off 5 bases at V and 1 base at J, with 10 bases between the two ends. The CDR3 runs 14 residues. Per germline, CDR1 SGDLS and CDR2 YYNGEE. Here the CDR3 reads CASSTRESNQPQHF. In DNA form, the CDR3 reads TGTGCCAGCAGTACCAGGGAAAGCAATCAGCCCCAGCATTTT.

The chain is built from TRBV2 and TRBJ1-5; no reliable D call. V shed 6 bases and J shed 0 bases, with 9 bases lying between them. CDR3 length equals 14 residues. Germline lookup yields CDR1 SNHLY and CDR2 FYNNEI. CDR3 protein: CASSLIFSNQPQHF. The CDR3, as DNA: TGTGCCAGCAGCCTGATTTTTAGCAATCAGCCCCAGCATTTT.

The chain is built from TRBV11-1 and TRBJ1-1; D remains unclear. This CDR3 has 12 amino acids. Germline V gene lookup returns CDR1 SGHAT and CDR2 FQDESV (reference sequence). V lost 5 bases to trimming and J lost 5 bases, with 9 bases between them. The CDR3 loop reads CASSRRGTEAFF. The CDR3 DNA sequence: TGTGCCAGCAGCCGGCGCGGAACTGAAGCTTTCTTT.

This clone was observed a handful of times. The chain recombines TRBV2 with TRBJ1-3; possible D gene TRBD1, 6 bases. V lost 7 bases, J lost 0 bases, and 13 bases lay in between. The CDR3 runs 15 residues. CDR1 is SNHLY and CDR2 is FYNNEI in the germline V gene. The CDR3 here is CASTSQGSSGNTIYF. CDR3 coding DNA: TGTGCCAGCACCTCACAGGGAAGCTCTGGAAACACCATATATTTT.

The genes are TRBV19 and TRBJ1-1; possibly TRBD1 for D (5 bases). The CDR3 has 15 residues. Trimming took off 6 bases at V and 6 bases at J, with 20 bases between the two ends. The germline V gene has CDR1 LNHDA and CDR2 SQIVND (reference sequence). The chain's CDR3 is CASRKTDSAVAEAFF. For the CDR3, the DNA is TGTGCCAGTAGGAAAACAGACAGTGCCGTGGCTGAAGCTTTCTTT.

The chain joins TRBV6-6 to TRBJ2-3; the match to TRBD2 covers 9 bases. The V gene's germline CDR1 is MNHNY and CDR2 SVGAGI (reference sequence). V lost 5 bases to trimming and J lost 9 bases; unmatched junction nucleotides: 18. The CDR3 spans 17 residues. The CDR3 DNA reads as TGTGCCAGCAGTCCCTTCCGACTAGCGGAGAGGGGCAAGACGCAGTATTTT. This translates into CASSPFRLAERGKTQYF.

CDR3 protein: CASSGGLGPLVGDTQYF. CDR3 coding DNA: TGTGCCAGCAGCGGGGGACTCGGCCCCTTGGTGGGAGATACGCAGTATTTT. The V call is TRBV5-4, the J call TRBJ2-3, with D possibly matching TRBD2 (6 bases). V was pared by 4 bases and J by 5 bases, with 23 bases between. The CDR3 spans 17 residues. Germline values: CDR1 SGHNT, CDR2 YYREEE (reference sequence).

V is TRBV6-6 and J is TRBJ2-6; D unresolved. The V gene's germline CDR1 is MNHNY and CDR2 SVGAGI (reference sequence). V lost 0 bases and J lost 3, with 6 bases in between. The CDR3 is 15 amino acids. The CDR3 sequence is CASSYSMVGANVLTF. CDR3 DNA: TGTGCCAGCAGTTACTCGATGGTTGGGGCCAACGTCCTGACTTTC.